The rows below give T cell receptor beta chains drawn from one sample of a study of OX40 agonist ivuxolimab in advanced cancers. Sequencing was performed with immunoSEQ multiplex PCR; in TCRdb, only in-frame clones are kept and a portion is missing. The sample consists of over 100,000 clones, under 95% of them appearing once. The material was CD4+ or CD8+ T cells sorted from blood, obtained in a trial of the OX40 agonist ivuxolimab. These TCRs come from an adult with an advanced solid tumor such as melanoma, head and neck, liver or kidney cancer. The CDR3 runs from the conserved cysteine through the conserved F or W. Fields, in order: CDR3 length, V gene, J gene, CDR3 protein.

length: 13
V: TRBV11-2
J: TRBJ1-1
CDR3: CASSPRRAPAAFF

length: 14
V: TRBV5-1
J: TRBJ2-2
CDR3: CASMRLTNTGELFF

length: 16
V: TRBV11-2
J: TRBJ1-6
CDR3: CASSLRVGTGNSPLHF

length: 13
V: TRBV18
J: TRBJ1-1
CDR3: CASSQYYNTEAFF

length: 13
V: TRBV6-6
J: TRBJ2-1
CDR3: CAARSSGINEQFF

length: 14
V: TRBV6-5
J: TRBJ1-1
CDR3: CASSYSGRGPEAFF

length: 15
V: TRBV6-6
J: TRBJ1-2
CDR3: CASSSWTGGGYGYTF

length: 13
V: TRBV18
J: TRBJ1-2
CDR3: CASSPQGIFGYTF

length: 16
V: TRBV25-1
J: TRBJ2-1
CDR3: CASSEAGLATYNEQFF

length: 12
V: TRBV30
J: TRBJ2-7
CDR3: CAWSVRSYEQYF

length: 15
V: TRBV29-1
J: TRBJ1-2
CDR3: CSVAESGTANYGYTF

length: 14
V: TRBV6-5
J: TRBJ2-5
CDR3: CASSYGTSKETQYF

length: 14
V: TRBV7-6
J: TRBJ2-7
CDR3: CASSSWTRAYEQYF

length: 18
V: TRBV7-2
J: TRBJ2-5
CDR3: CASSLGATAEGGWETQYF

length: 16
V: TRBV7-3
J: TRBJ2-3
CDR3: CASSLNGGSSTDTQYF

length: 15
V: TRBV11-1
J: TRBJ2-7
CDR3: CASSPLAGVRDEQYF